This passage covers 22 T cell receptor beta chains from one sample sequenced in a study of cytomegalovirus exposure and HLA in healthy donors. Here immunoSEQ multiplex PCR was the method, and the copy in TCRdb shows in-frame clones only, minus some. The table shows 230,000 or so clones, with roughly 88% occurring only once. The specimen was PBMCs. Receptors were obtained from a woman in her late teens or twenties in good health and CMV-seronegative.

The rearrangement links TRBV28 to TRBJ2-3, with 8 bases matching TRBD1. The trim removed 5 bases at V and 2 bases at J, leaving 3 bases unmatched. Germline assignment: CDR1 MDHEN and CDR2 SYDVKM. The CDR3 is 14 residues long. The chain's CDR3 is CASSVTGVTDTQYF. CDR3 DNA: TGTGCCAGCAGTGTGACAGGGGTCACAGATACGCAGTATTTT.

This chain connects TRBV6-1 to TRBJ2-1; D call uncertain. V was clipped by 2 bases and J by 0 bases, with 8 bases between them. Germline CDR1 reads MNHNS; CDR2 reads SASEGT. The CDR3 sequence is 15 residues long. CDR3 nucleotides: TGTGCCAGCAGTGAACCGCGAAGCTCCTACAATGAGCAGTTCTTC. The encoded protein is CASSEPRSSYNEQFF.

This clone occurred once. The chain uses TRBV7-2 and TRBJ2-1; 9 bases map to TRBD2. The germline V gene has CDR1 SGHTA and CDR2 FQGNSA. Trimming cost V 1 base and J 4 bases; bases outside gene matches: 5. CDR3 length equals 16 residues. The CDR3 DNA follows: TGTGCCAGCAGCTTAGTAGCGGGAGTTGCATACAATGAGCAGTTCTTC. As protein: CASSLVAGVAYNEQFF. The variable domain in full, with the rest retrieved from reference TRBV7-2 and TRBJ2-1, is GAGVSQSPSNKVTEKGKDVELRCDPISGHTALYWYRQSLGQGLEFLIYFQGNSAPDKSGLPSDRFSAERTGGSVSTLTIQRTQQEDSAVYLCASSLVAGVAYNEQFFGPGTRLTVL.

J is TRBJ1-2 and V is TRBV30, with D possibly TRBD1 on 5 matching bases. The germline V gene has CDR1 GTSNPN and CDR2 SVGIG (reference sequence). The CDR3 contains 14 residues. The V and J ends lost 1 base and 4 bases respectively, with 13 bases between them. The CDR3 region has the DNA TGTGCCTGGAGTGGGGGACTTACTAGCTATGGCTACACCTTC. Its protein is CAWSGGLTSYGYTF.

V gene TRBV29-1 combines with J gene TRBJ2-5; the D gene is possibly TRBD1 (6 bases). This CDR3 is 14 amino acids long. V was shortened by 2 bases and J by 5 bases, with 15 bases between the two germline ends. CDR1 SQVTM and CDR2 ANQGSEA come from the germline V gene. CDR3 region: CSVEKAGVEETQYF. In DNA form, the CDR3 reads TGCAGCGTTGAAAAGGCAGGGGTGGAGGAGACCCAGTACTTC.

The V call is TRBV30, the J call TRBJ1-5, with TRBD1 identical over 8 bases. The CDR3 contains 13 residues. The V gene's germline CDR1 is GTSNPN and CDR2 SVGIG (reference sequence). V gave up 5 bases and J gave up 4 bases; unmatched junction bases: 4. The CDR3 protein is CAWARQGNQPQHF. The CDR3 DNA reads TGTGCCTGGGCCCGACAGGGGAATCAGCCCCAGCATTTT.

The J gene is TRBJ2-1, the V gene TRBV5-6; TRBD2 matches at 10 bases. Germline values: CDR1 SGHDT, CDR2 YYEEEE. This CDR3 is built from 14 residues. V lost 2 bases, J lost 8 bases, and 4 bases stayed unmatched. CDR3 nucleotide sequence: TGTGCCAGCAGCTTAGCGGGAGGGTACGATGAGCAGTTCTTC. Residues: CASSLAGGYDEQFF.

This sequence joins TRBV5-1 and TRBJ2-3; no firm D call. Germline CDR1 is SGHRS and CDR2 is YFSETQ. This CDR3 has 13 amino acids. V was shortened by 1 base and J by 2 bases, with 5 bases between the two germline ends. CDR3 loop: CASSLFVTDTQYF. In DNA, the CDR3 is TGCGCCAGCAGCTTGTTCGTCACAGATACGCAGTATTTT.

This chain connects TRBV28 to TRBJ1-4; 10 bases agree with TRBD1. V lost 5 bases and J lost 7; bases outside the gene matches: 13. The CDR3 is made up of 17 amino acids. Germline CDR1 reads MDHEN; CDR2 reads SYDVKM. The chain's CDR3 is CASSPDRGPRRSEKLFF. CDR3 DNA sequence: TGTGCCAGCAGTCCAGACAGGGGGCCCCGCAGAAGTGAAAAACTGTTTTTT.

This clone was picked up one time. The rearrangement links TRBV30 to TRBJ2-5; 7 nucleotides line up with TRBD2. This CDR3 spans 13 amino acids. The V segment lost 3 bases and the J segment 5 bases; nucleotides outside the gene matches: 6. The germline gives CDR1 GTSNPN, CDR2 SVGIG (reference sequence). DNA of the CDR3: TGTGCCTGGAGAGCAGGGACTAAGGAGACCCAGTACTTC. Translating gives CAWRAGTKETQYF.

J is TRBJ2-3 and V is TRBV27; TRBD1 agrees at 10 bases. Germline loops: CDR1 MNHEY, CDR2 SMNVEV (reference sequence). V trimming: 6 bases; J trimming: 1 base; junction bases outside the gene matches: 4. The CDR3 spans 15 residues. The chain's CDR3 is CASRDRGTRTDTQYF. The CDR3 coding sequence is TGTGCCAGCAGGGACAGGGGGACTCGCACAGATACGCAGTATTTT.

The chain links TRBV5-4 to TRBJ1-4; D call uncertain. V was clipped by 4 bases and J by 7 bases, with 11 bases between them. Germline CDR1 reads SGHNT; CDR2 reads YYREEE (reference sequence). The CDR3 sequence is 13 residues long. CDR3 in amino acids: CASSVDVGEKLFF. CDR3 in DNA: TGTGCCAGCAGCGTGGACGTCGGTGAAAAACTGTTTTTT.

The chain joins TRBV6-1 to TRBJ2-3; TRBD1 is a possible D gene (6 bases). Trimming shortened V by 6 bases and J by 6 bases, and 13 bases separated the two germline ends. The CDR3 has 13 residues. Germline V CDR1 and CDR2: MNHNS, SASEGT. CDR3 in DNA: TGTGCCAGCAGACCCACAGGGATTGATACGCAGTATTTT. It encodes CASRPTGIDTQYF.

This clone was detected only a few times. The rearrangement links TRBV9 to TRBJ2-5; the match to TRBD2 covers 11 bases. CDR1 is SGDLS and CDR2 is YYNGEE in the germline V gene. V lost 4 bases to trimming and J lost 5 bases; unmatched junction nucleotides: 7. This CDR3 is built from 15 residues. CDR3 sequence: CASSPLAGGFETQYF. The CDR3 DNA is TGTGCCAGCAGCCCTTTAGCGGGAGGGTTTGAGACCCAGTACTTC.

This clone was seen a handful of times. The CDR3 DNA follows: TGTGCCAGTAGTTCCGGACTAGCGGTAACCTACGAGCAGTACTTC. It translates to CASSSGLAVTYEQYF. The chain has TRBV19 and TRBJ2-7, with 10 bases that match TRBD2. CDR3 length: 15 amino acids. The V and J ends lost 5 bases and 2 bases, in that order; junction bases with no gene match: 6. The V gene's germline CDR1 is LNHDA and CDR2 SQIVND (reference sequence). The variable domain in full, completed from reference TRBV19 and TRBJ2-7, reads DGGITQSPKYLFRKEGQNVTLSCEQNLNHDAMYWYRQDPGQGLRLIYYSQIVNDFQKGDIAEGYSVSREKKESFPLTVTSAQKNPTAFYLCASSSGLAVTYEQYFGPGTRLTVT.

This clone has just a few counts. The junction shows a germline mismatch at one end, possibly a read error. For the CDR3, the DNA is TGTGCCAGCAGTGGTGGGACAGTCCAGAACTTC. It is translated as CASSGGTVQNF. The chain combines TRBV25-1 with TRBJ2-7; 7 bases match TRBD1. Germline CDR1 MGHDK, CDR2 SYGVNS. The CDR3 loop spans 11 amino acids.

In this sample, this clone turned up once. Other nucleotide sequences in the sample specify the same CDR3. The chain links TRBV7-2 to TRBJ2-5, with 11 bases lining up with TRBD2. Germline trimming cut 1 base from V and 2 bases from J; bases unmatched to any gene: 3. The CDR3 has 16 residues. Looked up from germline, CDR1 is SGHTA and CDR2 is FQGNSA. In DNA form, the CDR3 reads TGTGCCAGCAGCTTAGGCCTAGCGGGAGGACAAGAGACCCAGTACTTC. Protein sequence: CASSLGLAGGQETQYF. The entire variable domain, with the rest obtained from reference TRBV7-2 and TRBJ2-5, is as follows: GAGVSQSPSNKVTEKGKDVELRCDPISGHTALYWYRQSLGQGLEFLIYFQGNSAPDKSGLPSDRFSAERTGGSVSTLTIQRTQQEDSAVYLCASSLGLAGGQETQYFGPGTRLLVL.

The V gene is TRBV5-8, the J gene TRBJ2-1; 12 bases are shared with TRBD2. There are 18 residues in the CDR3. J gave up 2 bases and V 0 bases, and 6 bases lay outside the gene matches. Germline CDR1 SGHTS, CDR2 YDEGEE. CDR3 amino acids: CASSLERLAGVAYNEQFF. The CDR3 DNA follows: TGTGCCAGCAGCTTGGAGCGACTAGCGGGAGTCGCCTACAATGAGCAGTTCTTC. Supplemented by reference TRBV5-8 and TRBJ2-1, the full variable domain reads EAGVTQSPTHLIKTRGQQATLRCSPISGHTSVYWYQQALGLGLQFLLWYDEGEERNRGNFPPRFSGRQFPNYSSELNVNALELEDSALYLCASSLERLAGVAYNEQFFGPGTRLTVL.

The chain has TRBV27 and TRBJ2-1; the D gene is possibly TRBD1 (5 bases). Trimming took off 1 base at V and 8 bases at J, with 9 bases between the two ends. This CDR3 contains 13 residues. Germline CDR1 is MNHEY and CDR2 is SMNVEV (reference sequence). CDR3 loop: CASSLFTGDEQFF. CDR3 coding DNA: TGTGCCAGCAGTTTATTCACAGGAGATGAGCAGTTCTTC.

This sequence joins TRBV4-2 and TRBJ1-1, with no clear D. V lost 0 bases and J lost 3, with 14 bases in between. This CDR3 is 16 amino acids long. The germline gives CDR1 LGHNA, CDR2 YNFKEQ. CDR3 bases: TGTGCCAGCAGCCAAGAAGTAGACCCGGGGTACACTGAAGCTTTCTTT. This gives the protein CASSQEVDPGYTEAFF.

This clone appeared a single time. The chain combines TRBV7-9 with TRBJ2-7, with TRBD2 as a possible D gene (5 bases). Per the germline V gene, CDR1 is SEHNR and CDR2 is FQNEAQ (reference sequence). V lost 2 bases and J 2 bases, leaving 13 bases between the germline ends. The CDR3 sequence is 15 residues long. The CDR3 coding sequence is TGTGCCAGCAGCTTACCAGAGGGCACCCCCTACGAGCAGTACTTC. Residues: CASSLPEGTPYEQYF.

The chain is built from TRBV7-8 and TRBJ2-7, with D tentatively TRBD1 (6 bases). V lost 2 bases and J 0 bases, leaving 8 bases between the germline ends. The germline V gene has CDR1 SGHVS and CDR2 FQNEAQ. CDR3 length: 14 residues. CDR3 in DNA: TGTGCCAGCAGCTTACAGGGGCCCTCCTACGAGCAGTACTTC. It encodes CASSLQGPSYEQYF.